This is a list of T cell receptor beta chains from one sample in a study of CD8 T cells in ankylosing spondylitis. MiXCR, applied by TCRdb to the 5' RACE reads, yields one record per CDR3 protein. There are fewer than 250,000 distinct CDR3 sequences in the sample; 10% occur only once, and about 2.5% lies in the top ten. The sequenced material came from blood, either unsorted or a sorted T cell fraction (not recorded which). The receptor source for this set is a male donor with ankylosing spondylitis or in good health (not recorded which). Each CDR3 is given with its conserved first and last residue. Fields, in order: V gene, D gene, clone size, J gene, CDR3 protein, CDR3 DNA. D genes are given only for firm matches. The size field is filled for only some rows; it gives once, few, many or a size class.

>TRBV12-3/TRBV12-4|-|many|TRBJ2-7
CASSLGEGTYEQYF
TGTGCCAGCAGTTTGGGTGAGGGAACCTACGAGCAGTACTTC
>TRBV12-3/TRBV12-4|-|many|TRBJ1-6
CASRGVDSPLHF
TGTGCCAGCAGAGGGGTGGATTCACCCCTCCACTTT
>TRBV10-3|TRBD1|many|TRBJ2-5
CAISESSKGARPETQYF
TGTGCCATCAGTGAGTCGAGCAAGGGGGCACGTCCAGAGACCCAGTACTTC
>TRBV5-5|TRBD1|many|TRBJ1-1
CASSRGQDLEAFF
TGTGCCAGCAGCCGGGGACAGGACCTAGAAGCTTTCTTT
>TRBV3-1|-|many|TRBJ1-4
CASSQGGGTKLFF
TGTGCCAGCAGCCAAGGAGGAGGGACGAAACTGTTTTTT
>TRBV5-1|TRBD2|-|TRBJ2-1
CASSSSLAGGFYNEQFF
TGCGCCAGCAGCTCGTCTTTAGCGGGGGGGTTCTACAATGAGCAGTTCTTC
>TRBV28|TRBD1|-|TRBJ1-1
CASSPPLRDRGRDTEAFF
TGTGCCAGCAGTCCACCCCTCCGGGACAGGGGACGCGACACTGAAGCTTTCTTT
>TRBV11-2|TRBD1|-|TRBJ1-4
CASSLLSGTGNEKLFF
TGTGCCAGCAGCTTACTTTCCGGGACAGGAAATGAAAAACTGTTTTTT
>TRBV4-2|-|-|TRBJ2-5
CASSQDSSTGEETQYF
TGTGCCAGCAGCCAAGATAGTTCTACGGGTGAAGAGACCCAGTACTTC
>TRBV5-1|-|many|TRBJ2-7
CASSSGTEPYEQYF
TGCGCCAGCAGCTCAGGGACGGAACCCTACGAGCAGTACTTC
>TRBV29-1|-|many|TRBJ2-7
CSVGPLKLQASAYEQYF
TGCAGCGTTGGTCCCCTTAAATTACAGGCCTCCGCCTACGAGCAGTACTTC
>TRBV4-1|-|many|TRBJ2-1
CASSQDGLPTRYNEQFF
TGCGCCAGCAGCCAAGACGGCCTCCCAACTAGGTACAATGAGCAGTTCTTC
>TRBV13|-|many|TRBJ2-1
CASSSYQSSYNEQFF
TGTGCCAGCAGCTCCTACCAGAGCTCCTACAATGAGCAGTTCTTC
>TRBV20-1|-|many|TRBJ2-1
CSADTNNEQFF
TGCAGTGCGGACACAAACAATGAGCAGTTCTTC
>TRBV10-3|-|many|TRBJ2-1
CAIRESSYNEQFF
TGTGCCATCAGGGAGAGCTCCTACAATGAGCAGTTCTTC
>TRBV7-2|-|few|TRBJ2-2
CASAIGGPTGELFF
TGTGCCAGCGCCATCGGGGGGCCCACCGGGGAGCTGTTTTTT
>TRBV6-1|-|many|TRBJ1-1
CASTGGRNTEAFF
TGTGCCAGCACAGGAGGGAGGAACACTGAAGCTTTCTTT
>TRBV11-2|-|-|TRBJ1-2
CASSLDVRNYGYTF
TGTGCCAGCAGCTTAGATGTACGGAACTATGGCTACACCTTC